This T cell receptor beta chain was captured in a study of shared clonotypes between healthy human individuals. Study as a whole: A couple of female and a few male donors aged 18 to 49 were enrolled.

This CDR3 spans 12 amino acids. In germline, CDR1 is SQVTM, CDR2 ANQGSEA. The V gene lost 0 bases and the J gene lost 8 bases, with 10 bases spanning the gap. Sequencing was performed with immunoSEQ multiplex PCR; in TCRdb, only in-frame clones are kept and a portion is missing. The sample has 650,000 to 700,000 clones, 90% seen once. This TCR came from a man between 18 and 35 years old in good health. Some clones in this sample may be carry-over from other donors' samples. The specimen sequenced was memory CD8+ T cells from PBMCs. Indicated subset: CD45RO+ cells pooled with CCR7-negative TemRA cells. The rearrangement uses TRBV29-1 and TRBJ1-2; D is uncertain. The DNA of the CDR3 is TGCAGCGTTGAAGATCCGGGAAGAGGCTACACCTTC. Its translation: CSVEDPGRGYTF.